Shown below are 13 T cell receptor beta chains from a single sample sequenced in a study of identical twins. One entry per CDR3 protein, called by TCRdb with MiXCR from the 5' RACE reads. Of fewer than 650,000 distinct CDR3 sequences in the sample, 7.1% were seen once. These data also formed part of another study, on yellow fever vaccine responses in identical twins.

Sample: PBMCs. The receptors were sampled from a woman aged 18-35 years in good health.

The chain employs TRBV12-3 or TRBV12-4 and TRBJ2-7; possible D gene TRBD2, 5 bases. Between the trimmed V and J ends, which lost 5 bases and 1 base, there was a span of 15 bases. This CDR3 spans 15 amino acids. The DNA for the CDR3 is TGTGCCAGCAGTCCAAAGGGAGTAGGGTCCTACGAGCAGTACTTC. It codes for CASSPKGVGSYEQYF.

This clonotype occurred a few times. The V gene is TRBV12-3 or TRBV12-4, the J gene TRBJ1-4; D unresolved. The CDR3 extends over 12 amino acids. V gave up 3 bases and J gave up 9 bases, with 8 bases separating them. The DNA for the CDR3 is TGTGCCAGCAGTTTCCGCAGGCAAAAACTGTTTTTT. This translates into CASSFRRQKLFF.

The rearrangement links TRBV29-1 to TRBJ1-1, with D maybe TRBD1 (5 bases). Germline CDR1 and CDR2: SQVTM and ANQGSEA. V gave up 3 bases and J gave up 8 bases, with 10 bases separating them. The length of the CDR3 is 11 residues. CDR3 amino acids: CSVDRGSEAFF. The CDR3 nucleotides are TGCAGCGTTGATCGGGGCTCGGAAGCTTTCTTT.

This clonotype was seen at least ten times. The CDR3, as DNA: TGTGCCAGCAGCCCCCGGACTAGGGACAATGAGCAGTTCTTC. Amino acid sequence: CASSPRTRDNEQFF. The gene calls are TRBV7-8 and TRBJ2-1; 7 nucleotides match TRBD2. The germline gives CDR1 SGHVS, CDR2 FQNEAQ. The CDR3 has 14 residues. Germline trimming cut 5 bases from V and 5 bases from J; bases unmatched to any gene: 6.

The table lists this clonotype with many counts. The chain has TRBV7-2 and TRBJ2-7, with 8 bases identical to TRBD2. Germline CDR1 is SGHTA and CDR2 is FQGNSA. This CDR3 is 15 amino acids long. The trim removed 5 bases at V and 4 bases at J, leaving 10 bases unmatched. CDR3 in amino acids: CASSLVGSGMYEQYF. The CDR3 DNA follows: TGTGCCAGCAGCCTGGTGGGTAGCGGGATGTACGAGCAGTACTTC.

Many counts were recorded for this clonotype. This sequence joins TRBV3-1 and TRBJ2-2; D is undetermined. The CDR3 length is 15 residues. Germline lookup yields CDR1 LGHDT and CDR2 YNNKEL (reference sequence). Trimming left V 2 bases short and J 0 bases short, with 7 bases between. CDR3 amino acids: CASSQSPSNTGELFF. The CDR3 nucleotides are TGTGCCAGCAGCCAAAGTCCGTCGAACACCGGGGAGCTGTTTTTT.

The chain recombines TRBV28 with TRBJ1-1; TRBD1 aligns across 7 bases. In germline, CDR1 is MDHEN, CDR2 SYDVKM. V trimming: 2 bases; J trimming: 7 bases; junction bases outside the gene matches: 7. This CDR3 has 14 residues. CDR3 bases: TGTGCCAGCAGTTTAACAGGGGCCAGTGGTGAAGCTTTCTTT. The encoded protein is CASSLTGASGEAFF.

This sequence joins TRBV28 and TRBJ2-2; D gene ambiguous. Trimming stripped 6 bases from V and 9 bases from J, with 11 bases between. This CDR3 has 12 residues. The germline V gene encodes CDR1 MDHEN and CDR2 SYDVKM. The CDR3 region is CASSYGDRELFF. The CDR3, as DNA: TGTGCCAGCAGCTACGGCGACCGGGAGCTGTTTTTT.

This clonotype turned up a few times. The V call is TRBV27, the J call TRBJ2-7; D may match TRBD1 or TRBD2 (5 bases each). Looked up from germline, CDR1 is MNHEY and CDR2 is SMNVEV (reference sequence). The CDR3 length is 13 residues. The germline V and J ends were trimmed by 3 bases and 3 bases, with 9 bases remaining between them. Here the CDR3 reads CASSFGTNYEQYF. The DNA of the CDR3 is TGTGCCAGCAGTTTTGGGACCAACTACGAGCAGTACTTC.

The chain joins TRBV5-6 to TRBJ2-2; 7 bases agree with TRBD1. The CDR3 is 15 residues long. Looked up from germline, CDR1 is SGHDT and CDR2 is YYEEEE. After removal of 10 bases from V and 3 bases from J, the junction contained 12 bases not matched to a gene. Here the CDR3 reads CASESRDRYTGELFF. The CDR3 nucleotides are TGTGCCTCCGAGTCCCGGGACAGATACACCGGGGAGCTGTTTTTT.

This clonotype was picked up a small number of times. Here the CDR3 reads CASSLGRPGFSGNTIYF. In DNA form, the CDR3 reads TGTGCCAGCAGTTTAGGCCGACCGGGTTTCTCTGGAAACACCATATATTTT. The gene calls are TRBV12-3 or TRBV12-4 and TRBJ1-3; D unresolved. The CDR3 extends over 17 amino acids. The V end was cut by 1 base, the J end by 0 bases, with 13 bases between.

This clonotype was seen ten or more times. The rearrangement links TRBV29-1 to TRBJ2-1, with 7 bases aligning to TRBD2. CDR3 length: 12 amino acids. The germline gives CDR1 SQVTM, CDR2 ANQGSEA. Trimming removed 4 bases from V and 6 bases from J; junction bases left unmatched: 3. CDR3 region: CSVVPSGNEQFF. DNA for the CDR3: TGCAGCGTTGTACCTAGCGGCAATGAGCAGTTCTTC.

At least ten counts were recorded for this clonotype. The chain links TRBV11-2 to TRBJ1-3; no clear D gene. V was trimmed by 2 bases and J by 0 bases, leaving 11 bases between them. The CDR3 spans 16 residues. Germline-derived CDR1 and CDR2 are SGHAT and FQNNGV. CDR3 DNA sequence: TGTGCCAGCAGCTTATCACTTCCGAGCTCTGGAAACACCATATATTTT. The encoded protein is CASSLSLPSSGNTIYF.